The present TCR beta chain was sequenced within a study of OX40 agonist ivuxolimab in advanced cancers. Study at large: With a range of roughly 20 to 90, age averaged approximately 60 years, and nearly 85% were male.

From germline, CDR1 is DFQATT and CDR2 SNEGSKA (reference sequence). The CDR3 covers 10 residues. V lost 3 bases and J 6 bases, leaving 6 bases between the germline ends. Study results and caveats: Also showing low normalized T-cell clonal expansion were some of the nonresponders. In general, CD8+ T cells held more expanded clones than CD4+ did, on average.

As concerns this clone: The target antigen is unknown.

TCRdb keeps only in-frame clones here, not all; method: immunoSEQ multiplex PCR. The sample includes around 80,000 clones, roughly 87% seen only once; the top ten take more than 0.15%. This TCR derives from an adult with an advanced solid tumor such as melanoma, head and neck, liver or kidney cancer. The source material was CD4+ or CD8+ T cells sorted from blood, sampled in a trial of the OX40 agonist ivuxolimab. V usage is TRBV20-1 and J usage is TRBJ2-7; the D call may be TRBD1 or TRBD2 (5 bases each). The CDR3 nucleotides read TGCAGTGCTAGGAGGGGCGAGCAGTACTTC. Amino acids: CSARRGEQYF.